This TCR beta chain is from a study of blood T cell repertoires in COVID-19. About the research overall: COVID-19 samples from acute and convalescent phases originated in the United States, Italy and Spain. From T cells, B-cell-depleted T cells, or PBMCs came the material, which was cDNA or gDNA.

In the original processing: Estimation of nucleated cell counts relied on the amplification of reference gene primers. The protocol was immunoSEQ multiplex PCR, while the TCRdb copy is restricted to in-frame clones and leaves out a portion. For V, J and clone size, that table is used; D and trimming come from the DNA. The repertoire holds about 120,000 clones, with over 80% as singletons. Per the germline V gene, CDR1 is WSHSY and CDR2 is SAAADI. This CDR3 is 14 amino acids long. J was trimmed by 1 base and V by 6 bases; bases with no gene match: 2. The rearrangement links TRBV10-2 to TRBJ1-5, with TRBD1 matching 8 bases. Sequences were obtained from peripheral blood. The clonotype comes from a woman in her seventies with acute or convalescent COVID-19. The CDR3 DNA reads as TGCGCCAGCAGCCGGACAGGGAGCAATCAGCCCCAGCATTTT. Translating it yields CASSRTGSNQPQHF.